The 26 T cell receptor beta chains given below trace back to one sample, sequenced in a study of blood T cell repertoires in COVID-19. Here immunoSEQ multiplex PCR was the method, and the copy in TCRdb shows in-frame clones only, minus some. The profile covers 160,000 or so clones, with about 89% appearing a single time and roughly 3.1% taken by the ten largest. Sequenced sample: peripheral blood. These receptors were obtained from a man in his sixties with acute or convalescent COVID-19.

The chain carries TRBV19 and TRBJ2-2; TRBD1 matches 9 bases. There are 15 residues in the CDR3. The germline V gene encodes CDR1 LNHDA and CDR2 SQIVND (reference sequence). Trimming cost V 6 bases and J 5 bases; bases outside gene matches: 7. CDR3 region: CASRVGTGRTGELFF. The DNA for the CDR3 is TGTGCCAGTAGGGTAGGGACAGGGAGAACCGGGGAGCTGTTTTTT. Filled out from reference TRBV19 and TRBJ2-2, the complete variable domain reads DGGITQSPKYLFRKEGQNVTLSCEQNLNHDAMYWYRQDPGQGLRLIYYSQIVNDFQKGDIAEGYSVSREKKESFPLTVTSAQKNPTAFYLCASRVGTGRTGELFFGEGSRLTVL.

Comments on this clone: Germline and junction disagree at one end, which may indicate a read error. The J gene is TRBJ1-3, the V gene TRBV28; TRBD1 matches 8 bases. The CDR3 extends over 14 amino acids. CDR1 is MDHEN, CDR2 SYDVKM, per germline. The CDR3 protein is CATSRGPSENTIYF. CDR3 nucleotide sequence: TGTGCCACCTCCAGGGGGCCCTCTGAAAACACCATATATTTT.

The chain uses TRBV6-1 and TRBJ1-1; 7 bases match TRBD1. Germline V gene sequence: CDR1 MNHNS, CDR2 SASEGT. J was trimmed by 10 bases and V by 2 bases; bases with no gene match: 7. The CDR3 extends over 13 amino acids. CDR3 sequence: CASSEQGGTGAFF. The CDR3 nucleotides are TGTGCCAGCAGTGAACAGGGGGGCACAGGAGCTTTCTTT.

V usage is TRBV7-2 and J usage is TRBJ2-5; the D gene is possibly TRBD2 (5 bases). V lost 6 bases, J lost 6 bases, and 14 bases lay in between. CDR3 length: 13 amino acids. Germline CDR1 and CDR2: SGHTA and FQGNSA. This CDR3 reads CASRADVTQTQYF. Here the CDR3 DNA reads TGTGCCAGCAGAGCGGACGTCACCCAGACCCAGTACTTC.

The CDR3 DNA follows: TGTGCCAGCAGCTTAATCCAGGGTTATGGCTACACCTTC. Protein product: CASSLIQGYGYTF. This chain connects TRBV7-2 to TRBJ1-2; D is possibly TRBD1 (5 bases). The CDR3 contains 13 residues. Germline loops: CDR1 SGHTA, CDR2 FQGNSA. Trimming left V 2 bases short and J 5 bases short, with 9 bases between. The entire variable domain, with the rest obtained from reference TRBV7-2 and TRBJ1-2, is as follows: GAGVSQSPSNKVTEKGKDVELRCDPISGHTALYWYRQSLGQGLEFLIYFQGNSAPDKSGLPSDRFSAERTGGSVSTLTIQRTQQEDSAVYLCASSLIQGYGYTFGSGTRLTVV.

The rearrangement joins TRBV6-4 to TRBJ1-5; 9 bases are a match to TRBD1. The germline CDR1 and CDR2 sequences are MRHNA and SNTAGT. The CDR3 is 18 residues long. With 0 bases clipped from V and 3 bases from J, the junction kept 9 bases outside the gene matches. Here the CDR3 DNA reads TGTGCCAGCAGTGACTCGAAACGGGACAGGGTCCACAATCAGCCCCAGCATTTT. It specifies CASSDSKRDRVHNQPQHF.

The chain recombines TRBV14 with TRBJ2-7, with 9 bases aligning to TRBD1. J lost 2 bases, V lost 6 bases, and 2 bases had no gene match. Germline-derived CDR1 and CDR2 are SGHDN and FVKESK. The CDR3 is 13 amino acids. The CDR3 region has the DNA TGTGCCAGCAGAGGACAGGGGACCTACGAGCAGTACTTC. This encodes CASRGQGTYEQYF.

The V call is TRBV30, the J call TRBJ1-6, with 8 bases aligning to TRBD1. CDR1 is GTSNPN and CDR2 is SVGIG in the germline V gene (reference sequence). The CDR3 contains 14 residues. The V segment lost 3 bases and the J segment 5 bases; nucleotides outside the gene matches: 3. The CDR3 spells CAWSAGQDNSPLHF. The CDR3 nucleotides read TGTGCCTGGAGCGCGGGACAGGATAATTCACCCCTCCACTTT. The variable domain in full, completed from reference TRBV30 and TRBJ1-6, reads SQTIHQWPATLVQPVGSPLSLECTVEGTSNPNLYWYRQAAGRGLQLLFYSVGIGQISSEVPQNLSASRPQDRQFILSSKKLLLSDSGFYLCAWSAGQDNSPLHFGNGTRLTVT.

This chain links TRBV24-1 with TRBJ2-6; D remains ambiguous. V was trimmed by 2 bases and J by 1 base, leaving 2 bases between them. CDR1 KGHDR and CDR2 SFDVKD come from the germline V gene. This CDR3 contains 14 residues. Written as DNA, the CDR3 is TGTGCCACCAGTGATTCTTCTGGGGCCAACGTCCTGACTTTC. It codes for CATSDSSGANVLTF.

The V call is TRBV2, the J call TRBJ2-7; TRBD1 matches 9 bases. V was clipped by 1 base and J by 2 bases; unmatched bases: 3. Germline values: CDR1 SNHLY, CDR2 FYNNEI. There are 15 residues in the CDR3. The CDR3: CASSEVRTGAYEQYF. The CDR3 DNA follows: TGTGCCAGCAGTGAAGTCAGGACAGGGGCCTACGAGCAGTACTTC. Combining the CDR3 with reference TRBV2 and TRBJ2-7 gives the whole variable domain EPEVTQTPSHQVTQMGQEVILRCVPISNHLYFYWYRQILGQKVEFLVSFYNNEISEKSEIFDDQFSVERPDGSNFTLKIRSTKLEDSAMYFCASSEVRTGAYEQYFGPGTRLTVT.

Only a few counts were recorded for this clone. CDR3 sequence (DNA): TGTGCCAGCCGAGGACAGGTCGGAAACACCATATATTTT. Its translation is CASRGQVGNTIYF. The V gene is TRBV27, the J gene TRBJ1-3, with 7 nucleotides matching TRBD1. This CDR3 is built from 13 residues. Germline lookup yields CDR1 MNHEY and CDR2 SMNVEV (reference sequence). With 8 bases clipped from V and 4 bases from J, the junction kept 5 bases outside the gene matches.

The V and J genes are TRBV27 and TRBJ2-3, with D possibly TRBD2 on 6 matching bases. CDR1 MNHEY and CDR2 SMNVEV come from the germline V gene (reference sequence). The CDR3 is 16 amino acids. Trimming shortened V by 5 bases and J by 1 base, and 16 bases separated the two germline ends. CDR3 in DNA: TGTGCCAGCAGTCCTCCTTCCGGGGGTCGCACAGATACGCAGTATTTT. Protein sequence: CASSPPSGGRTDTQYF.

About this clone itself: Additional DNA sequences in this sample encode the identical CDR3. Here the CDR3 reads CASSLGGGNQPQHF. The DNA of the CDR3 is TGCGCCAGCAGCTTGGGCGGGGGGAATCAGCCCCAGCATTTT. The chain has TRBV5-1 and TRBJ1-5; D possibly corresponds to TRBD1 (5 bases). From germline, CDR1 is SGHRS and CDR2 YFSETQ. The V gene lost 0 bases and the J gene lost 4 bases, with 8 bases spanning the gap. This CDR3 is built from 14 residues. Filled out from reference TRBV5-1 and TRBJ1-5, the complete variable domain reads KAGVTQTPRYLIKTRGQQVTLSCSPISGHRSVSWYQQTPGQGLQFLFEYFSETQRNKGNFPGRFSGRQFSNSRSEMNVSTLELGDSALYLCASSLGGGNQPQHFGDGTRLSIL.

V and J are TRBV7-2 and TRBJ1-1; D uncertain. The V gene's germline CDR1 is SGHTA and CDR2 FQGNSA. The CDR3 totals 16 residues. V lost 5 bases, J lost 0 bases, and 16 bases lay in between. The chain's CDR3 is CASSLGHSPVNTEAFF. Here the CDR3 DNA reads TGTGCCAGCAGCCTGGGTCACAGCCCCGTGAACACTGAAGCTTTCTTT.

This clone showed up just a few times. This chain links TRBV11-2 with TRBJ2-1; 7 positions agree with TRBD1. This CDR3 comprises 15 residues. Germline CDR1 is SGHAT and CDR2 is FQNNGV. Trimming removed 2 bases from V and 7 bases from J; junction bases left unmatched: 8. The CDR3 reads CASSLRARGINEQFF. The DNA of the CDR3 is TGTGCCAGCAGCTTAAGGGCCAGGGGGATTAATGAGCAGTTCTTC. The variable domain in full, completed from reference TRBV11-2 and TRBJ2-1, reads EAGVAQSPRYKIIEKRQSVAFWCNPISGHATLYWYQQILGQGPKLLIQFQNNGVVDDSQLPKDRFSAERLKGVDSTLKIQPAKLEDSAVYLCASSLRARGINEQFFGPGTRLTVL.

The chain couples TRBV6-5 to TRBJ2-3; D remains unclear. The germline CDR1 and CDR2 sequences are MNHEY and SVGAGI. Deletions cut 6 bases from V and 0 bases from J, with 7 bases between. This CDR3 spans 13 amino acids. The CDR3: CASRDKSTDTQYF. DNA of the CDR3: TGTGCCAGCAGAGACAAGAGCACAGATACGCAGTATTTT.

The CDR3 spells CSVGTGVSGYTF. In nucleotides, the CDR3 is TGCAGCGTTGGGACAGGAGTCAGTGGCTACACCTTC. The chain combines TRBV29-1 with TRBJ1-2; 7 bases are a match to TRBD1. In germline, CDR1 is SQVTM, CDR2 ANQGSEA. This CDR3 spans 12 amino acids. Germline trimming cut 4 bases from V and 7 bases from J; bases unmatched to any gene: 6.

The chain couples TRBV5-6 to TRBJ2-2; 8 bases are a match to TRBD2. The trim removed 9 bases at V and 4 bases at J, leaving 8 bases unmatched. There are 14 residues in the CDR3. Looked up from germline, CDR1 is SGHDT and CDR2 is YYEEEE. CDR3 amino acids: CATQRGPVTGELFF. CDR3 in DNA: TGTGCCACCCAGCGGGGGCCCGTCACCGGGGAGCTGTTTTTT.

This sequence joins TRBV7-8 and TRBJ1-3; 7 positions match TRBD1. The V and J ends lost 6 bases and 1 base, in that order; junction bases with no gene match: 0. The CDR3 covers 13 residues. From germline, CDR1 is SGHVS and CDR2 FQNEAQ. This CDR3 is CASRTGSGNTIYF. The CDR3 DNA reads TGTGCCAGCAGGACAGGGTCTGGAAACACCATATATTTT.

The chain recombines TRBV5-1 with TRBJ1-5; D call uncertain. Germline values: CDR1 SGHRS, CDR2 YFSETQ. The CDR3 has 13 residues. V lost 0 bases and J lost 4, with 5 bases in between. The CDR3 protein is CASSLGRNQPQHF. For the CDR3, the DNA is TGCGCCAGCAGCTTGGGGCGGAATCAGCCCCAGCATTTT.

The chain couples TRBV5-1 to TRBJ2-1; 9 bases are a match to TRBD1. The CDR3 consists of 16 residues. CDR1 is SGHRS and CDR2 is YFSETQ in the germline V gene. The trim removed 0 bases at V and 7 bases at J, leaving 8 bases unmatched. CDR3 protein: CASSLGGTGHQNEQFF. The CDR3 DNA reads as TGCGCCAGCAGCTTGGGGGGGACAGGGCATCAAAATGAGCAGTTCTTC.

The gene calls are TRBV5-1 and TRBJ2-3; 8 bases are a match to TRBD1. There are 16 residues in the CDR3. CDR1 SGHRS and CDR2 YFSETQ come from the germline V gene. The V gene end was trimmed by 4 bases and the J gene end by 2 bases; junction bases not matched to a gene: 9. CDR3 sequence: CASSQMTGDDTDTQYF. The CDR3 DNA sequence: TGCGCCAGCAGCCAAATGACAGGGGATGACACAGATACGCAGTATTTT. The full variable domain, completed using reference TRBV5-1 and TRBJ2-3, is KAGVTQTPRYLIKTRGQQVTLSCSPISGHRSVSWYQQTPGQGLQFLFEYFSETQRNKGNFPGRFSGRQFSNSRSEMNVSTLELGDSALYLCASSQMTGDDTDTQYFGPGTRLTVL.

The gene calls are TRBV5-4 and TRBJ1-5; D may be TRBD1 (5 bases). V lost 0 bases and J 2 bases, leaving 9 bases between the germline ends. CDR1 is SGHNT and CDR2 is YYREEE in the germline V gene (reference sequence). The CDR3 spans 15 residues. This chain's CDR3 is CASSLGPGGNQPQHF. DNA for the CDR3: TGTGCCAGCAGCTTGGGTCCGGGGGGCAATCAGCCCCAGCATTTT.

This chain connects TRBV4-2 to TRBJ1-3; TRBD1 matches 9 bases. Unmatched junction bases numbered 3, after V lost 1 base and J lost 8 bases. The CDR3 length is 14 residues. Germline V gene sequence: CDR1 LGHNA, CDR2 YNFKEQ. CDR3 sequence: CASSQGGQGHTIYF. CDR3 nucleotides: TGTGCCAGCAGCCAAGGGGGACAGGGACACACCATATATTTT.

This chain uses TRBV11-2 with TRBJ1-3; D is ambiguous. The ends were cut back, 7 bases at V and 0 bases at J, with 22 bases in the middle. The CDR3 consists of 18 residues. Germline V CDR1 and CDR2: SGHAT, FQNNGV. The CDR3 DNA sequence: TGTGCCAGCATGGGGAATTTTCTAACGGGAATCTCTGGAAACACCATATATTTT. Translating gives CASMGNFLTGISGNTIYF.

The V gene is TRBV7-3, the J gene TRBJ2-1, with D possibly TRBD2 on 6 matching bases. Per germline, CDR1 SGHTA and CDR2 FQGTGA. This CDR3 is built from 15 residues. The V gene lost 2 bases and the J gene lost 1 base, with 9 bases spanning the gap. CDR3 loop: CASSLGRGSYNEQFF. CDR3 nucleotide sequence: TGTGCCAGCAGCTTAGGGCGGGGTTCCTACAATGAGCAGTTCTTC.